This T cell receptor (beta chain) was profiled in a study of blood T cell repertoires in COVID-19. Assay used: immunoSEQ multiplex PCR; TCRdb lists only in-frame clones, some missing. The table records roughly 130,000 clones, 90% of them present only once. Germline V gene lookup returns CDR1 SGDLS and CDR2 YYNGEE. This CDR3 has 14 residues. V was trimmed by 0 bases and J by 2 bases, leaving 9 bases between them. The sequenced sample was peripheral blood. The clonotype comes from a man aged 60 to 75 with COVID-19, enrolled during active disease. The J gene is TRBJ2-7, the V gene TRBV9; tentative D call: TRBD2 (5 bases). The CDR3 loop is CASSVDSSAYEQYF. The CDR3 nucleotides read TGTGCCAGCAGCGTAGACAGTAGCGCCTACGAGCAGTACTTC.